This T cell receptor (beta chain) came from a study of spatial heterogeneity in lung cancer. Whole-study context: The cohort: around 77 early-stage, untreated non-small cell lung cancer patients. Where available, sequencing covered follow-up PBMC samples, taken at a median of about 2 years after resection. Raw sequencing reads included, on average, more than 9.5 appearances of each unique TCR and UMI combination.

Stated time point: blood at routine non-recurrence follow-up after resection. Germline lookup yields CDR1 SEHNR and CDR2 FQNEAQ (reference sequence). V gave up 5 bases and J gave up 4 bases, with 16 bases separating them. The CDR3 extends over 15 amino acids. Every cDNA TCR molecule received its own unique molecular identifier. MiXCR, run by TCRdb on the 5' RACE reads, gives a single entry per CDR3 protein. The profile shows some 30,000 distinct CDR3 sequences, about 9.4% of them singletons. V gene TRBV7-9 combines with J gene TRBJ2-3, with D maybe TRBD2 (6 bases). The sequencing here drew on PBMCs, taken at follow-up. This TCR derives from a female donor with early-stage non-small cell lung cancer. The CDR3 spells CASSPPGLSSDTQYF. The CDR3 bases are TGTGCCAGCAGCCCCCCGGGACTCTCCTCAGATACGCAGTATTTT. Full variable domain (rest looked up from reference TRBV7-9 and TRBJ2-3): DTGVSQNPRHKITKRGQNVTFRCDPISEHNRLYWYRQTLGQGPEFLTYFQNEAQLEKSRLLSDRFSAERPKGSFSTLEIQRTEQGDSAMYLCASSPPGLSSDTQYFGPGTRLTVL.